These 32 T cell receptor beta chains share one sample of origin, sequenced in a study of T cell responses to AZD1222 COVID-19 vaccine. The method was immunoSEQ multiplex PCR; TCRdb's version includes in-frame clones alone and lacks a portion of them. In the table there are more than 85,000 clones, approximately 87% of which are singletons. Sample: peripheral blood, taken on day 0 of AZD1222 vaccination. These receptors were taken from an adult in good health.

The chain is built from TRBV19 and TRBJ2-1, with 7 bases aligning to TRBD1. The CDR3 is made up of 13 amino acids. V shed 5 bases, J shed 10 bases, and the junction held 8 bases outside the gene matches. Germline CDR1 is LNHDA and CDR2 is SQIVND (reference sequence). The CDR3 is CASSSRTGAEQFF. CDR3 DNA: TGTGCCAGTAGTTCCCGGACAGGCGCGGAGCAGTTCTTC. Filled out from reference TRBV19 and TRBJ2-1, the complete variable domain reads DGGITQSPKYLFRKEGQNVTLSCEQNLNHDAMYWYRQDPGQGLRLIYYSQIVNDFQKGDIAEGYSVSREKKESFPLTVTSAQKNPTAFYLCASSSRTGAEQFFGPGTRLTVL.

V gene TRBV3-1 (or the pseudogene TRBV3-2) combines with J gene TRBJ2-7, with D unclear. With 1 base removed from V and 0 bases from J, the gap between germline ends came to 4 bases. The CDR3 loop spans 13 amino acids. Germline V gene data show CDR1 as LGHDT and CDR2 as YNNKEL (reference sequence). CDR3 amino acids: CASSQGVSYEQYF. The CDR3 DNA follows: TGTGCCAGCAGCCAAGGGGTCTCCTACGAGCAGTACTTC.

CDR3 coding DNA: TGTGCCAGCAGCAAAGAAGGCCTAGCGGGTGACACCGGGGAGCTGTTTTTT. As protein: CASSKEGLAGDTGELFF. This sequence joins TRBV21-1 and TRBJ2-2; the table's D gene call, TRBD2, was not cross checked with the DNA. TRBV21-1 is flagged as a pseudogene. The CDR3 runs 17 residues.

This rearrangement joins TRBV4-3 to TRBJ1-6; 8 nucleotides align to TRBD1. The V segment lost 4 bases and the J segment 9 bases; nucleotides outside the gene matches: 5. Germline V gene lookup returns CDR1 LGHNA and CDR2 YSLEER. CDR3 size: 14 residues. The CDR3 region has the DNA TGCGCCAGCAGCCTACAGGGGGAAGGTTCACCCCTCCACTTT. It specifies CASSLQGEGSPLHF.

V and J are TRBV7-9 and TRBJ2-2; D ambiguous. Trimming stripped 1 base from V and 2 bases from J, with 14 bases between. The CDR3 runs 17 residues. Germline V gene lookup returns CDR1 SEHNR and CDR2 FQNEAQ (reference sequence). CDR3 protein: CASSLGAAAGNTGELFF. The CDR3 nucleotides are TGTGCCAGCAGCTTAGGCGCGGCGGCAGGAAACACCGGGGAGCTGTTTTTT.

This clone was counted a single time. This chain links TRBV19 with TRBJ2-1; 8 nucleotides line up with TRBD2. V lost 1 base to trimming and J lost 3 bases; unmatched junction nucleotides: 11. CDR1 is LNHDA and CDR2 is SQIVND in the germline V gene (reference sequence). The CDR3 loop spans 18 amino acids. CDR3 nucleotide sequence: TGTGCCAGTAGTATAGCGGGAGCGGCGGGAGGTTTCTACAATGAGCAGTTCTTC. Amino acids: CASSIAGAAGGFYNEQFF.

This chain uses TRBV11-3 with TRBJ1-3; no clear D gene. Germline CDR1 SGHNT, CDR2 YENEEA. This CDR3 spans 16 amino acids. V was cut by 5 bases and J by 0 bases, with 14 bases left in between. In DNA form, the CDR3 reads TGTGCCAGCAGCCTAACCACCTTTTACTCTGGAAACACCATATATTTT. It is translated as CASSLTTFYSGNTIYF.

The DNA for the CDR3 is TGTGCCAGCAGTCCGAGGACAGGGGTGGTGCAGCCCCAGCATTTT. Its translation is CASSPRTGVVQPQHF. This chain connects TRBV27 to TRBJ1-5, with 9 bases identical to TRBD1. The J segment lost 7 bases and the V segment lost 5 bases, leaving 9 bases of the junction unmatched. The CDR3 is made up of 15 amino acids. Germline V gene data show CDR1 as MNHEY and CDR2 as SMNVEV (reference sequence).

The chain carries TRBV7-6 and TRBJ2-5; the D gene is possibly TRBD1 (5 bases). CDR3 length equals 17 residues. V shed 1 base and J shed 1 base, with 16 bases lying between them. Germline V gene lookup returns CDR1 SGHVS and CDR2 FNYEAQ. CDR3 residues: CASSLEKTGRPQETQYF. CDR3 bases: TGTGCCAGCAGCTTAGAGAAAACAGGCCGACCCCAAGAGACCCAGTACTTC.

The chain has TRBV7-9 and TRBJ1-5; possible D gene TRBD1, 6 bases. The CDR3 covers 18 residues. The V and J ends lost 4 bases and 0 bases respectively, with 19 bases between them. Per the germline V gene, CDR1 is SEHNR and CDR2 is FQNEAQ (reference sequence). The CDR3 DNA is TGTGCCAGCAGCTCAGGGACACAAAGCCTTTATAGCAATCAGCCCCAGCATTTT. Its protein product is CASSSGTQSLYSNQPQHF.

This clone was observed once. The genes are TRBV19 and TRBJ1-3; 8 nucleotides match TRBD1. The CDR3 length is 14 residues. Germline V gene data show CDR1 as LNHDA and CDR2 as SQIVND (reference sequence). Unmatched junction bases numbered 2, after V lost 3 bases and J lost 4 bases. DNA for the CDR3: TGTGCCAGTAGTATCGGACAGGGCGGAAACACCATATATTTT. Translating it yields CASSIGQGGNTIYF.

The chain links TRBV9 to TRBJ2-3; 10 nucleotides match TRBD1. This CDR3 is built from 14 residues. Trimming at V came to 4 bases and at J to 8 bases, leaving 7 bases not matched to a gene. Germline V gene data show CDR1 as SGDLS and CDR2 as YYNGEE. CDR3 loop: CASSPGTGVGTQYF. The CDR3 nucleotides read TGTGCCAGCAGCCCGGGGACAGGGGTGGGTACGCAGTATTTT.

The chain recombines TRBV28 with TRBJ1-5; 11 bases align to TRBD1. The junction had 12 bases not matched to a gene; V was cut back by 1 base and J by 7 bases. The V gene's germline CDR1 is MDHEN and CDR2 SYDVKM. CDR3 length: 18 residues. The CDR3 reads CASSLSSAWTGGQQPQHF. The CDR3 nucleotides read TGTGCCAGCAGTTTATCTTCGGCCTGGACAGGGGGCCAACAGCCCCAGCATTTT.

This chain links TRBV9 with TRBJ1-2; TRBD1 agrees at 9 bases. V was pared by 3 bases and J by 2 bases, with 2 bases of the junction left unmatched. The CDR3 is 14 amino acids. Germline CDR1 SGDLS, CDR2 YYNGEE. This CDR3 reads CASSETGGNYGYTF. CDR3 coding DNA: TGTGCCAGCAGCGAGACAGGGGGGAACTATGGCTACACCTTC.

This chain links TRBV18 with TRBJ1-1, with a tentative D call TRBD1 (5 bases). The CDR3 has 13 amino acids. Germline assignment: CDR1 KGHSH and CDR2 LQKENI. The V end lost 3 bases, the J end lost 1 base, and 6 bases lay between the germline ends. The CDR3 sequence is CASSPRGNTEAFF. In DNA, the CDR3 is TGTGCCAGCTCACCGAGGGGGAACACTGAAGCTTTCTTT.

V gene TRBV20-1 combines with J gene TRBJ1-1, with D perhaps TRBD1 (5 bases). The CDR3 length is 13 residues. V lost 3 bases, J lost 4 bases, and 12 bases lay in between. Germline CDR1 is DFQATT and CDR2 is SNEGSKA (reference sequence). The CDR3 loop reads CSASKAGSTEAFF. In DNA form, the CDR3 reads TGCAGTGCTAGTAAGGCAGGGAGCACTGAAGCTTTCTTT.

J is TRBJ2-3 and V is TRBV5-1; D uncertain. CDR1 and CDR2 from the germline V gene are SGHRS and YFSETQ. This CDR3 has 13 amino acids. The V end lost 0 bases, the J end lost 4 bases, and 6 bases lay between the germline ends. In nucleotides, the CDR3 is TGCGCCAGCAGCTTGGAAATAGCAGATACGCAGTATTTT. The encoded protein is CASSLEIADTQYF.

The chain combines TRBV28 with TRBJ1-2; 7 bases agree with TRBD1. Germline V gene sequence: CDR1 MDHEN, CDR2 SYDVKM. The V segment lost 4 bases and the J segment 4 bases; nucleotides outside the gene matches: 12. The CDR3 is 16 amino acids. The CDR3 coding sequence is TGTGCCAGCAGTTCGGGGGCCCAGGGGGGCAGCTATGGCTACACCTTC. It specifies CASSSGAQGGSYGYTF.

This rearrangement joins TRBV7-9 to TRBJ1-2; 9 positions agree with TRBD1. Germline-derived CDR1 and CDR2 are SEHNR and FQNEAQ (reference sequence). V shed 1 base and J 7 bases; nucleotides not matched to a gene: 1. This CDR3 comprises 13 residues. CDR3 protein: CASSLGTGAGYTF. CDR3 DNA: TGTGCCAGCAGCTTAGGGACAGGGGCTGGCTACACCTTC.

The chain couples TRBV19 to TRBJ1-5, with D perhaps TRBD1 (5 bases). Germline CDR1 and CDR2: LNHDA and SQIVND (reference sequence). This CDR3 has 14 amino acids. Trimming pared 3 bases from V and 5 bases from J, leaving 11 bases between. The chain's CDR3 is CASSMARGDQPQHF. The CDR3 nucleotides read TGTGCCAGTAGTATGGCTAGGGGTGATCAGCCCCAGCATTTT. The full variable domain, in which reference TRBV19 and TRBJ1-5 provide the parts outside the CDR3, is DGGITQSPKYLFRKEGQNVTLSCEQNLNHDAMYWYRQDPGQGLRLIYYSQIVNDFQKGDIAEGYSVSREKKESFPLTVTSAQKNPTAFYLCASSMARGDQPQHFGDGTRLSIL.

The V and J genes are TRBV29-1 and TRBJ1-5; no firm D call. V lost 3 bases and J 4 bases, leaving 10 bases between the germline ends. This CDR3 spans 13 amino acids. CDR1 is SQVTM and CDR2 is ANQGSEA in the germline V gene. CDR3 in amino acids: CSVEVVENQPQHF. The CDR3 nucleotides read TGCAGCGTTGAGGTAGTCGAGAATCAGCCCCAGCATTTT.

J is TRBJ2-1 and V is TRBV7-8; 7 bases are shared with TRBD2. Looked up from germline, CDR1 is SGHVS and CDR2 is FQNEAQ. With 5 bases clipped from V and 10 bases from J, the junction kept 11 bases outside the gene matches. The CDR3 runs to 14 residues. The CDR3: CASSVESGAREQFF. The CDR3 bases are TGTGCCAGCAGCGTAGAGAGCGGGGCCAGGGAGCAGTTCTTC.

CDR3 protein: CASSLATSGGYSYEQYF. The CDR3 nucleotides are TGTGCCAGCAGTTTAGCTACTAGCGGGGGTTACTCCTACGAGCAGTACTTC. V usage is TRBV27 and J usage is TRBJ2-7; 11 bases align to TRBD2. This CDR3 region has 17 residues. Germline loops: CDR1 MNHEY, CDR2 SMNVEV (reference sequence). V lost 2 bases and J lost 0; bases outside the gene matches: 6.

The chain employs TRBV7-9 and TRBJ1-1; tentatively, D is TRBD1 (6 bases). The germline V gene has CDR1 SEHNR and CDR2 FQNEAQ (reference sequence). The V gene lost 10 bases and the J gene lost 4 bases, with 19 bases spanning the gap. This CDR3 spans 14 amino acids. CDR3 bases: TGTGCCATCCCACGGGCAGGACAGTTCACTGAAGCTTTCTTT. Its protein is CAIPRAGQFTEAFF.

The rearrangement links TRBV7-8 to TRBJ2-4; D possibly corresponds to TRBD2 (5 bases). The CDR3 is 15 residues long. From germline, CDR1 is SGHVS and CDR2 FQNEAQ. Trimming removed 6 bases from V and 7 bases from J, with 19 bases in between. In nucleotides, the CDR3 is TGTGCCAGCAGTTTAACCTCCGGGGAGCGGAACATTCAGTACTTC. Its protein is CASSLTSGERNIQYF. Complete variable domain (other parts from reference TRBV7-8 and TRBJ2-4): GAGVSQSPRYKVAKRGQDVALRCDPISGHVSLFWYQQALGQGPEFLTYFQNEAQLDKSGLPSDRFFAERPEGSVSTLKIQRTQQEDSAVYLCASSLTSGERNIQYFGAGTRLSVL.

The gene calls are TRBV6-2 or TRBV6-3 and TRBJ2-1; D not certain. The CDR3 is 14 residues long. Trimming left V 5 bases short and J 4 bases short, with 12 bases between. The V gene's germline CDR1 is MNHEY and CDR2 SVGEGT. In DNA, the CDR3 is TGTGCCAGCAGTACCCTAGTCGAGTACAATGAGCAGTTCTTC. Encoded protein: CASSTLVEYNEQFF.

The V call is TRBV7-2, the J call TRBJ1-1, with D hard to call. V lost 2 bases to trimming and J lost 7 bases, with 11 bases between them. The germline CDR1 and CDR2 sequences are SGHTA and FQGNSA. There are 13 residues in the CDR3. Here the CDR3 DNA reads TGTGCCAGCAGCTTATCTGCACGTTATGAAGCTTTCTTT. This encodes CASSLSARYEAFF.

The chain combines TRBV3-1 (or the pseudogene TRBV3-2) with TRBJ1-2; D gene unclear. Trimming cost V 5 bases and J 4 bases, with 11 bases left between them. Germline CDR1 LGHDT, CDR2 YNNKEL (reference sequence). The CDR3 extends over 13 amino acids. As DNA, the CDR3 is TGTGCCAGCAGCGCCTCCGACCCCTATGGCTACACCTTC. Translation: CASSASDPYGYTF.

In DNA, the CDR3 is TGTGCCAGCAGCTTGCCCCTAGCGGGAGGAGAGACCCAGTACTTC. This encodes CASSLPLAGGETQYF. The rearrangement uses TRBV5-5 and TRBJ2-5, with 11 bases that match TRBD2. Germline CDR1 is SGHKS and CDR2 is YYEKEE (reference sequence). This CDR3 comprises 15 residues. The J segment lost 4 bases and the V segment lost 1 base, leaving 3 bases of the junction unmatched.

Worth noting for this clone: Other nucleotide sequences from this sample produce the same CDR3. The rearrangement joins TRBV20-1 to TRBJ1-2; D gene uncertain. This CDR3 contains 12 residues. The germline V and J ends were trimmed by 3 bases and 3 bases, with 8 bases remaining between them. Germline V gene sequence: CDR1 DFQATT, CDR2 SNEGSKA (reference sequence). The CDR3 DNA sequence: TGCAGTGCTAGTATCTCGGACTATGGCTACACCTTC. It encodes CSASISDYGYTF.

This chain connects TRBV3-1 (or the pseudogene TRBV3-2) to TRBJ2-7; 10 bases are shared with TRBD2. Germline V lookup: CDR1 LGHDT, CDR2 YNNKEL (reference sequence). Trimming removed 1 base from V and 2 bases from J; junction bases left unmatched: 8. The CDR3 length is 17 residues. The CDR3: CASSQVFESGRAYEQYF. As DNA, the CDR3 is TGTGCCAGCAGCCAAGTATTTGAAAGCGGGAGGGCCTACGAGCAGTACTTC.

This clone has a handful of counts. J is TRBJ1-1 and V is TRBV3-1 (or the pseudogene TRBV3-2), with D hard to call. The CDR3 is 13 amino acids. Between the trimmed V and J ends, which lost 4 bases and 6 bases, there was a span of 12 bases. CDR1 is LGHDT, CDR2 YNNKEL, per germline (reference sequence). Here the CDR3 DNA reads TGTGCCAGCAGCCGTGTGGGGTCCGCTGAAGCTTTCTTT. This codes for CASSRVGSAEAFF.